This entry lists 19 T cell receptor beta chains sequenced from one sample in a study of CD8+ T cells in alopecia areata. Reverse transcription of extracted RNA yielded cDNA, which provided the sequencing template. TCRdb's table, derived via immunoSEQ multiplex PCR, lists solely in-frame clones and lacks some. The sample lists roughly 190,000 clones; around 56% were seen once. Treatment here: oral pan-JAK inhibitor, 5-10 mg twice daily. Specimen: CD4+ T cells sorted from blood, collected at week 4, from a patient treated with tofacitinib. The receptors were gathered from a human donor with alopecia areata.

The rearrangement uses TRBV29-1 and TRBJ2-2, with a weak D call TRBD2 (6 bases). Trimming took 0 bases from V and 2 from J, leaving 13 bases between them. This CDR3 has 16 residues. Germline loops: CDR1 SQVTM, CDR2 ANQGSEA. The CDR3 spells CSVEDPRRGNTGELFF. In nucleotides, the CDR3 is TGCAGCGTTGAAGATCCCCGGCGGGGTAACACCGGGGAGCTGTTTTTT.

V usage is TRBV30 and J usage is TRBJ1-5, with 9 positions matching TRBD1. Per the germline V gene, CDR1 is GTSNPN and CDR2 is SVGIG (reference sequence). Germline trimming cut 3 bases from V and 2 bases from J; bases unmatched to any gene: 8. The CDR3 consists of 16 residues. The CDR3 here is CAWRETGGVGNQPQHF. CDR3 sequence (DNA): TGTGCCTGGAGGGAGACAGGGGGAGTGGGCAATCAGCCCCAGCATTTT.

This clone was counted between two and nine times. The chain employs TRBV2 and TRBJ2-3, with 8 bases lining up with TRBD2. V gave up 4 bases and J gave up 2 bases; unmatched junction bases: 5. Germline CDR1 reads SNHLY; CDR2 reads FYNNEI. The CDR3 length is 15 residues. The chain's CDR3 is CASSGGTRDTDTQYF. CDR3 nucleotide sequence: TGTGCCAGCAGTGGAGGGACTAGAGACACAGATACGCAGTATTTT.

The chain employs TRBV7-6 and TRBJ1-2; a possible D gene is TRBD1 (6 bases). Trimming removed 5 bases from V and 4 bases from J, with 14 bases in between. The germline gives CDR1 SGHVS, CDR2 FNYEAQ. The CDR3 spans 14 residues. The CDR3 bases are TGTGCCAGCAGCCAGGGGCAGGGGATCTATGGCTACACCTTC. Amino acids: CASSQGQGIYGYTF. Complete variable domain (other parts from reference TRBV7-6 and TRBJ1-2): GAGVSQSPRYKVTKRGQDVALRCDPISGHVSLYWYRQALGQGPEFLTYFNYEAQQDKSGLPNDRFSAERPEGSISTLTIQRTEQRDSAMYRCASSQGQGIYGYTFGSGTRLTVV.

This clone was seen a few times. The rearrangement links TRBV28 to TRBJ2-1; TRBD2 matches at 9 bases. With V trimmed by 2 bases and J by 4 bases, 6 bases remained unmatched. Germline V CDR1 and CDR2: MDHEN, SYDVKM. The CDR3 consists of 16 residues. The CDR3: CASSLMGGGAYNEQFF. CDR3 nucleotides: TGTGCCAGCAGTTTAATGGGCGGGGGGGCTTACAATGAGCAGTTCTTC.

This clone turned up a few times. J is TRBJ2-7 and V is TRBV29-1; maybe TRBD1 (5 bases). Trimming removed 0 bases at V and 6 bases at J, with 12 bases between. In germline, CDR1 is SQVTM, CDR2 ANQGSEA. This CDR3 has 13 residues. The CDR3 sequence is CSVEELQDAEQYF. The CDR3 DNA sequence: TGCAGCGTTGAAGAACTACAGGATGCCGAGCAGTACTTC.

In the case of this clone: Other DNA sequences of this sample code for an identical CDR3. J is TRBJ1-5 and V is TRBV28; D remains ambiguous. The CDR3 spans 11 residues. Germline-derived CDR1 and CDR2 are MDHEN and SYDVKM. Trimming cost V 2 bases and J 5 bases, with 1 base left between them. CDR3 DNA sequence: TGTGCCAGCAGTTTAGATCAGCCCCAGCATTTT. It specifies CASSLDQPQHF.

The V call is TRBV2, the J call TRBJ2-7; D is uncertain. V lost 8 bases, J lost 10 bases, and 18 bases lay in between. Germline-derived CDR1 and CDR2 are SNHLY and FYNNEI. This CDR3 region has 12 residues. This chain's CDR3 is CASHRQQFAQYF. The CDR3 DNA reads TGTGCCAGCCATAGGCAACAGTTCGCTCAGTACTTC.

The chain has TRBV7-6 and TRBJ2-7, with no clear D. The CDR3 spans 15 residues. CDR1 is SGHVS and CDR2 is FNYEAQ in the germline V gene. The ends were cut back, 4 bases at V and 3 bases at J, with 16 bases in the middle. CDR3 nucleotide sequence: TGTGCCAGCAGCTCCGACTTAGGCAGACGCTACGAGCAGTACTTC. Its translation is CASSSDLGRRYEQYF.

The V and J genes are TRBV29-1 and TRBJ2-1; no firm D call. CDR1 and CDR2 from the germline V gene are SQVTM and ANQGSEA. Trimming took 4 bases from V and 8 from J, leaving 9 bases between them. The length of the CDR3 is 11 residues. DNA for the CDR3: TGCAGCGTTGCCCCCGGGCATGAGCAGTTCTTC. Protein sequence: CSVAPGHEQFF.

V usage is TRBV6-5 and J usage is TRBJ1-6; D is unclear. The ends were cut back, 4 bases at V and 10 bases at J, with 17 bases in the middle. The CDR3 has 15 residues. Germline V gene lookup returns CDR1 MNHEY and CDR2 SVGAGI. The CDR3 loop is CASSSSDGLASPLHF. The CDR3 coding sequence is TGTGCCAGCAGTTCCTCGGACGGTCTCGCGTCACCCCTCCACTTT.

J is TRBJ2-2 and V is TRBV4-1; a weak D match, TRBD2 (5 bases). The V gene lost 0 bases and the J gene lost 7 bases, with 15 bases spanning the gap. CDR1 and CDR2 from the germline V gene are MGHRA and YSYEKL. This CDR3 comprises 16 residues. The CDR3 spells CASSQDQRTGNGELFF. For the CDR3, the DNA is TGCGCCAGCAGCCAAGATCAGAGGACTGGTAACGGGGAGCTGTTTTTT.

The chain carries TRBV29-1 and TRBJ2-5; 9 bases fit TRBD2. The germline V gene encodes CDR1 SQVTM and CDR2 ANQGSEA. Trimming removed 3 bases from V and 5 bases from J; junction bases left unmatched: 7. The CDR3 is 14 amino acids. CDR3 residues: CSVDASGVGETQYF. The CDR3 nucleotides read TGCAGCGTTGACGCTAGCGGGGTGGGGGAGACCCAGTACTTC.

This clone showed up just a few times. CDR3 loop: CAIGGGTNTEAFF. CDR3 coding DNA: TGTGCCATCGGGGGGGGCACGAACACTGAAGCTTTCTTT. The chain couples TRBV6-1 to TRBJ1-1, with D possibly being TRBD1 (6 bases). CDR1 MNHNS and CDR2 SASEGT come from the germline V gene. CDR3 length: 13 residues. Trimming took off 10 bases at V and 1 base at J, with 13 bases between the two ends.

This CDR3 reads CASSTLGTTGNTIYF. The CDR3 nucleotides read TGCGCCAGCAGCACGCTGGGGACCACTGGAAACACCATATATTTT. The chain couples TRBV5-1 to TRBJ1-3; D possibly corresponds to TRBD1 (5 bases). Germline CDR1 reads SGHRS; CDR2 reads YFSETQ. The CDR3 covers 15 residues. The V end lost 4 bases, the J end lost 2 bases, and 13 bases lay between the germline ends.

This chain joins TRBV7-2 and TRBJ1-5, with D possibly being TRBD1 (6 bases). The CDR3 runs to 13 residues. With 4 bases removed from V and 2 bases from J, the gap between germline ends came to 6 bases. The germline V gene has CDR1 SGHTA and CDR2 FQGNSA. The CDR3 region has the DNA TGTGCCAGCAGCTCAGGGGGCAATCAGCCCCAGCATTTT. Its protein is CASSSGGNQPQHF.

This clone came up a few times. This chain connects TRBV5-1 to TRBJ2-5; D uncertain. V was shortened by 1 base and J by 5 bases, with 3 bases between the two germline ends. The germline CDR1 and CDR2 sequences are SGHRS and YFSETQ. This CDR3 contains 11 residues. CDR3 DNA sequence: TGCGCCAGCAGCTTGAGGGAGACCCAGTACTTC. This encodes CASSLRETQYF.

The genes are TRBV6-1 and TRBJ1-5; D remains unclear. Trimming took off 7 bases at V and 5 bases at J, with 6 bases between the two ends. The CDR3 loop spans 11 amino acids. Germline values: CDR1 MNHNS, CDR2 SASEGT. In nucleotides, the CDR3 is TGTGCCAGCACCGATTATCAGCCCCAGCATTTT. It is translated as CASTDYQPQHF.

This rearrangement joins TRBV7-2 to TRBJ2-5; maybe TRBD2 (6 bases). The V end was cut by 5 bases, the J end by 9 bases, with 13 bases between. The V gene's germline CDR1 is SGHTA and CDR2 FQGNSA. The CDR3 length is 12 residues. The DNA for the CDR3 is TGTGCCAGCAGCGGGGGAGGAGACCCCCAGTACTTC. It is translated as CASSGGGDPQYF.